This T cell receptor beta chain was captured by sequencing in a study of PD-1 blockade in classical Hodgkin lymphoma. General study results and limits: A significant rise in TCR diversity by C4D1 was seen for CD4+ but not CD8+ cells.

Exposure to brentuximab vedotin varied, and each patient had relapsed following autologous stem cell transplantation. Germline V lookup: CDR1 MNHEY, CDR2 SMNVEV (reference sequence). There are 16 residues in the CDR3. V lost 0 bases and J lost 2, with 12 bases in between. Clones were read by immunoSEQ multiplex PCR, and TCRdb kept only the in-frame ones, dropping some. The profile shows some 60,000 clones, roughly nine tenths of them singletons. This clone was observed a single time. Its antigen is as yet unknown. Sequencing used peripheral blood mononuclear cells (PBMCs), obtained at baseline. The V gene is TRBV27, the J gene TRBJ2-3; tentative D call: TRBD1 (6 bases). This TCR came from a human donor with classical Hodgkin lymphoma. CDR3 sequence (DNA): TGTGCCAGCAGTTTATCGGGTACAGGGTACACAGATACGCAGTATTTT. It encodes CASSLSGTGYTDTQYF.